A single sample gave rise to the 12 T cell receptor beta chains below, sequenced in a study of T cell responses to AZD1222 COVID-19 vaccine. Sequencing was performed with immunoSEQ multiplex PCR; in TCRdb, only in-frame clones are kept and a portion is missing. The table has approximately 80,000 clones, approximately 90% seen once. The specimen comprised peripheral blood, sampled on day 0 of AZD1222 vaccination. These receptors were taken from an adult in good health.

This clone was seen only once. The chain is built from TRBV2 and TRBJ1-1, with TRBD1 matching 7 bases. J was trimmed by 2 bases and V by 6 bases; bases with no gene match: 6. Germline values: CDR1 SNHLY, CDR2 FYNNEI. This CDR3 region has 14 residues. In nucleotides, the CDR3 is TGTGCCAGCAGCCCGAGGACAGGCAACACTGAAGCTTTCTTT. Protein product: CASSPRTGNTEAFF.

The chain recombines TRBV19 with TRBJ2-1; 13 bases are a match to TRBD2. The V segment lost 4 bases and the J segment 9 bases; nucleotides outside the gene matches: 9. The CDR3 extends over 16 amino acids. The germline V gene has CDR1 LNHDA and CDR2 SQIVND (reference sequence). The CDR3 DNA is TGTGCCAGTAGTACCCCCCGACTAGCGGGAGGTGGTGAGCAGTTCTTC. Residues: CASSTPRLAGGGEQFF.

This chain uses TRBV9 with TRBJ1-5, with D possibly TRBD1 on 6 matching bases. V was cut by 4 bases and J by 8 bases, with 16 bases left in between. The CDR3 consists of 14 residues. CDR1 is SGDLS, CDR2 YYNGEE, per germline. The CDR3, as DNA: TGTGCCAGCAGCCCGCGAGGGGGTATTGAGCCCCAGCATTTT. This encodes CASSPRGGIEPQHF. Filled out from reference TRBV9 and TRBJ1-5, the complete variable domain reads DSGVTQTPKHLITATGQRVTLRCSPRSGDLSVYWYQQSLDQGLQFLIQYYNGEERAKGNILERFSAQQFPDLHSELNLSSLELGDSALYFCASSPRGGIEPQHFGDGTRLSIL.

This chain links TRBV4-2 with TRBJ2-7, with 11 bases identical to TRBD2. The length of the CDR3 is 16 residues. The trim removed 3 bases at V and 3 bases at J, leaving 7 bases unmatched. Germline V gene data show CDR1 as LGHNA and CDR2 as YNFKEQ. CDR3 in amino acids: CASSQGLLAGVYEQYF. The CDR3, as DNA: TGTGCCAGCAGCCAGGGTCTACTAGCGGGAGTCTACGAGCAGTACTTC.

J is TRBJ1-6 and V is TRBV5-4; unclear D gene. V gave up 3 bases and J gave up 9 bases, with 13 bases separating them. The CDR3 length is 14 residues. Germline CDR1 and CDR2: SGHNT and YYREEE (reference sequence). DNA for the CDR3: TGTGCCAGCAGCTCCCAGCCAGGTAGTTCACCCCTCCACTTT. Translation: CASSSQPGSSPLHF.

The rearrangement uses TRBV28 and TRBJ2-1, with D unresolved. CDR3 length: 11 amino acids. CDR1 and CDR2 from the germline V gene are MDHEN and SYDVKM. V dropped 6 bases and J dropped 12 bases, with 12 bases sitting between them. CDR3 coding DNA: TGTGCCAGCAGCTTCGGCCGCCTGCAGTTCTTC. Translated, it gives CASSFGRLQFF.

The V call is TRBV19, the J call TRBJ1-2; 7 bases are a match to TRBD1. Germline loops: CDR1 LNHDA, CDR2 SQIVND (reference sequence). The CDR3 sequence is 14 residues long. V lost 6 bases to trimming and J lost 2 bases; unmatched junction nucleotides: 6. The CDR3 region has the DNA TGTGCCAGTAGGCAAGGGGGCCAGAACTATGGCTACACCTTC. Translation: CASRQGGQNYGYTF.

In DNA, the CDR3 is TGTGCCAGCAAGGTCTCCGGACTAGCGGGATACGACGAGCAGTACTTC. It specifies CASKVSGLAGYDEQYF. V usage is TRBV7-2 and J usage is TRBJ2-7; the match to TRBD2 covers 12 bases. The CDR3 totals 16 residues. J lost 5 bases, V lost 7 bases, and 12 bases had no gene match. From germline, CDR1 is SGHTA and CDR2 FQGNSA.

The chain couples TRBV19 to TRBJ1-2; D remains unclear. The V and J ends lost 4 bases and 0 bases respectively, with 9 bases between them. The CDR3 is made up of 14 amino acids. CDR1 is LNHDA, CDR2 SQIVND, per germline (reference sequence). This CDR3 is CASSKGPANYGYTF. In nucleotides, the CDR3 is TGTGCCAGTAGTAAGGGTCCGGCTAACTATGGCTACACCTTC.

This sequence joins TRBV11-3 and TRBJ2-1; D is unclear. V lost 5 bases, J lost 0 bases, and 5 bases lay in between. The CDR3 is made up of 13 amino acids. CDR1 is SGHNT, CDR2 YENEEA, per germline. CDR3 amino acids: CASSLNSYNEQFF. The CDR3 nucleotides are TGTGCCAGCAGCCTTAACTCCTACAATGAGCAGTTCTTC.

The chain employs TRBV6-2 or TRBV6-3 and TRBJ2-5, with TRBD2 matching over 10 bases. J lost 14 bases, V lost 3 bases, and 6 bases had no gene match. CDR1 and CDR2 from the germline V gene are MNHEY and SVGEGT. CDR3 length: 12 residues. CDR3 bases: TGTGCCAGCAGTTATTCCGGGACTAGCGTTTACTTC. Translated, it gives CASSYSGTSVYF.

The V gene is TRBV5-5, the J gene TRBJ2-5; D may correspond to TRBD1 or TRBD2 (6 bases each). CDR1 is SGHKS, CDR2 YYEKEE, per germline (reference sequence). CDR3 length: 15 residues. Trimming cost V 5 bases and J 5 bases, with 19 bases left between them. This chain's CDR3 is CASRVVSGAFETQYF. Here the CDR3 DNA reads TGTGCCAGCAGGGTTGTATCGGGGGCTTTCGAGACCCAGTACTTC.